Below are 19 T cell receptor beta chains sequenced from a single sample in a study of T cell repertoires in aging, cancer and after chemotherapy. Peripheral blood genomic DNA, not sorted cells or RNA, was the template. Multiplex touch-down PCR with TRB-A/B primers amplified rearranged V-D-J TRB sequences. A single record per CDR3 protein comes from TCRdb applying MiXCR to the multiplex PCR reads. The repertoire has 1,400 to 1,500 distinct CDR3 sequences, around 33% of them found once; the top ten carry approximately 11%. What was sequenced was blood. These receptors were taken from a human donor with a solid tumor.

This sequence joins TRBV12-3 or TRBV12-4 and TRBJ2-3, with TRBD2 matching 15 bases. This CDR3 contains 22 residues. Losses at the gene ends were 2 bases for V and 0 bases for J; bases not matched to a gene: 15. The CDR3 reads CASSLRQGLAGGDLPSTDTQYF. The CDR3 DNA reads as TGTGCCAGCAGTTTAAGACAAGGACTAGCGGGAGGGGACCTACCTAGCACAGATACGCAGTATTTT.

V is TRBV27 and J is TRBJ1-2, with 7 positions matching TRBD1. With 5 bases clipped from V and 11 bases from J, the junction kept 8 bases outside the gene matches. This CDR3 comprises 12 residues. Germline CDR1 is MNHEY and CDR2 is SMNVEV (reference sequence). CDR3 loop: CASSAQGRGYTF. CDR3 sequence (DNA): TGTGCCAGCAGTGCACAGGGGAGAGGATACACCTTC.

This clonotype was seen only once. The chain employs TRBV20-1 and TRBJ2-5; D unclear. V lost 5 bases and J 0 bases, leaving 10 bases between the germline ends. Germline V lookup: CDR1 DFQATT, CDR2 SNEGSKA (reference sequence). The CDR3 totals 13 residues. CDR3 DNA: TGCAGTGCTCCGGTACCGTACCAAGAGACCCAGTACTTC. Its protein is CSAPVPYQETQYF.

The genes are TRBV6-2 or TRBV6-3 and TRBJ2-1, with 12 bases aligning to TRBD2. Germline CDR1 and CDR2: MNHEY and SVGEGT. J was trimmed by 3 bases and V by 0 bases; bases with no gene match: 3. This CDR3 region has 17 residues. DNA for the CDR3: TGTGCCAGCAGTTACTCTGGACTAGCGGGACTCTACAATGAGCAGTTCTTC. Translated, it gives CASSYSGLAGLYNEQFF.

The chain carries TRBV7-9 and TRBJ1-1, with TRBD1 identical over 7 bases. This CDR3 comprises 14 residues. CDR1 is SEHNR and CDR2 is FQNEAQ in the germline V gene (reference sequence). Unmatched junction bases numbered 4, after V lost 5 bases and J lost 1 base. CDR3 protein: CASSRRTGNTEAFF. CDR3 nucleotide sequence: TGTGCCAGCAGCCGCAGGACAGGGAACACTGAAGCTTTCTTT.

The chain couples TRBV7-2 to TRBJ1-1; D gene uncertain. Germline assignment: CDR1 SGHTA and CDR2 FQGNSA. The CDR3 extends over 14 amino acids. V lost 3 bases to trimming and J lost 5 bases, with 13 bases between them. CDR3 sequence (DNA): TGTGCCAGCAGCTTGTTTAGCGGGAGGACTGAAGCTTTCTTT. This translates into CASSLFSGRTEAFF.

This chain uses TRBV20-1 with TRBJ2-5, with 10 bases that match TRBD2. The CDR3 consists of 16 residues. The V gene end was trimmed by 5 bases and the J gene end by 6 bases; junction bases not matched to a gene: 15. Germline CDR1 reads DFQATT; CDR2 reads SNEGSKA (reference sequence). The CDR3 coding sequence is TGCAGTGCTCCGGCGGGCCGAGCGGGGGGGCCTAAGACCCAGTACTTC. Protein product: CSAPAGRAGGPKTQYF.

The gene calls are TRBV12-3 or TRBV12-4 and TRBJ1-3, with D possibly TRBD1 on 5 matching bases. The CDR3 contains 17 residues. The germline V and J ends were trimmed by 5 bases and 0 bases, with 17 bases remaining between them. DNA of the CDR3: TGTGCCAGCAGTCCCCACCCGCAGACAGTCTCTGGAAACACCATATATTTT. This gives the protein CASSPHPQTVSGNTIYF.

The chain couples TRBV6-1 to TRBJ1-4, with 7 bases matching TRBD1. The CDR3 runs to 14 residues. Looked up from germline, CDR1 is MNHNS and CDR2 is SASEGT. V trimming: 6 bases; J trimming: 10 bases; junction bases outside the gene matches: 11. The CDR3 protein is CASRGDRVGRKLFF. The CDR3 nucleotides are TGTGCCAGCAGAGGAGACAGGGTCGGAAGAAAACTGTTTTTT.

The chain links TRBV6-5 to TRBJ1-5; D is uncertain. The CDR3 sequence is 15 residues long. Germline V gene data show CDR1 as MNHEY and CDR2 as SVGAGI. V dropped 5 bases and J dropped 0 bases, with 11 bases sitting between them. The CDR3 DNA is TGTGCCAGCAGTCCCCGACCCAATAGCAATCAGCCCCAGCATTTT. Protein: CASSPRPNSNQPQHF.

The chain has TRBV10-3 and TRBJ2-7; TRBD1 or TRBD2 may be the D gene (7 bases each). The length of the CDR3 is 14 residues. The V gene lost 10 bases and the J gene lost 4 bases, with 20 bases spanning the gap. Looked up from germline, CDR1 is ENHRY and CDR2 is SYGVKD. CDR3 nucleotides: TGTGCCACCCTGGGAGCGGGACAGAATTACGAGCAGTACTTC. This encodes CATLGAGQNYEQYF.

The rearrangement uses TRBV6-2 or TRBV6-3 and TRBJ2-7, with D perhaps matching TRBD1 (6 bases). Trimming removed 3 bases at V and 2 bases at J, with 17 bases between. From germline, CDR1 is MNHEY and CDR2 SVGEGT. The CDR3 is made up of 16 amino acids. The CDR3 nucleotides are TGTGCCAGCAGTTATTCGGTCGGTGGGACAACCTACGAGCAGTACTTC. Residues: CASSYSVGGTTYEQYF.

A remark on this clonotype: A read error may be the cause here, since a much bigger clone is one base away. This rearrangement joins TRBV7-9 to TRBJ2-3, with D tentatively TRBD1 or TRBD2 (6 bases each). Deletions cut 3 bases from V and 6 bases from J, with 13 bases between. Germline V CDR1 and CDR2: SEHNR, FQNEAQ (reference sequence). CDR3 length: 14 residues. CDR3 bases: TGTGCCAGCAGCTTTTCTATCGGGGGCGATACGCAGTATTTT. Translating gives CASSFSIGGDTQYF.

J is TRBJ2-3 and V is TRBV6-1; unclear D gene. V gave up 7 bases and J gave up 2 bases, with 7 bases separating them. Germline CDR1 reads MNHNS; CDR2 reads SASEGT. This CDR3 has 12 residues. CDR3 coding DNA: TGTGCCAGCACCGGTGACACAGATACGCAGTATTTT. Translated, it gives CASTGDTDTQYF.

The J gene is TRBJ2-3, the V gene TRBV9, with D possibly matching TRBD1 (6 bases). The V gene lost 0 bases and the J gene lost 2 bases, with 10 bases spanning the gap. Germline V lookup: CDR1 SGDLS, CDR2 YYNGEE. The CDR3 spans 15 residues. The CDR3 coding sequence is TGTGCCAGCAGCGTAGTGGACAGTTCCACAGATACGCAGTATTTT. Its translation: CASSVVDSSTDTQYF. Drawing the rest from reference TRBV9 and TRBJ2-3, the complete variable domain is DSGVTQTPKHLITATGQRVTLRCSPRSGDLSVYWYQQSLDQGLQFLIQYYNGEERAKGNILERFSAQQFPDLHSELNLSSLELGDSALYFCASSVVDSSTDTQYFGPGTRLTVL.

This clonotype was counted a single time. This chain connects TRBV20-1 to TRBJ1-5, with a weak D call TRBD1 (5 bases). Germline CDR1 and CDR2: DFQATT and SNEGSKA (reference sequence). This CDR3 has 14 amino acids. V was clipped by 6 bases and J by 2 bases, with 14 bases between them. The CDR3 spells CSARNRQRNQPQHF. In DNA form, the CDR3 reads TGCAGTGCAAGAAATCGACAGCGCAATCAGCCCCAGCATTTT.

This clonotype has just a few counts. The genes are TRBV20-1 and TRBJ1-1; 7 bases are shared with TRBD1. Losses at the gene ends were 3 bases for V and 0 bases for J; bases not matched to a gene: 13. CDR1 is DFQATT, CDR2 SNEGSKA, per germline (reference sequence). CDR3 length: 17 amino acids. DNA for the CDR3: TGCAGTGCTAGGCGGACAGGTAAAGGCCCCTTGAACACTGAAGCTTTCTTT. Protein: CSARRTGKGPLNTEAFF.

The CDR3 region is CASSPDRNTYEQYF. CDR3 sequence (DNA): TGTGCCAGCTCACCCGACAGGAATACCTACGAGCAGTACTTC. The chain has TRBV18 and TRBJ2-7; a possible D gene is TRBD1 (6 bases). V was clipped by 3 bases and J by 2 bases, with 11 bases between them. This CDR3 has 14 amino acids. Germline CDR1 is KGHSH and CDR2 is LQKENI.

For this clonotype: A much bigger clone sits one base away, suggesting this may be a read error. This chain links TRBV6-5 with TRBJ2-3, with no clear D. Germline lookup yields CDR1 MNHEY and CDR2 SVGAGI. The V gene lost 5 bases and the J gene lost 0 bases, with 12 bases spanning the gap. The CDR3 runs to 15 residues. In DNA, the CDR3 is TGTGCCAGCAGTGTAAACGGTTCTAGCACAGATACGCAGTATTTT. It is translated as CASSVNGSSTDTQYF.